The T cell receptor beta chain under discussion was sequenced for a study of cytomegalovirus exposure and HLA in healthy donors. Points from the study as a whole: A subsequent analysis found that TCR clusters from the first cohort also tended to co-occur in the 110 or so validation repertoires, with about 95% of cluster scores above 0. Most sequenced TCRs were rare (though some public TCRs occurred in many donors).

Concerning this clone itself: The target antigen is unknown.

TCRdb's table, derived via immunoSEQ multiplex PCR, lists solely in-frame clones and lacks some. The sample holds 150,000 to 200,000 clones, roughly nine tenths seen once. The donors were members of the validation cohort, which comprised 120 subjects and was separate from the first cohort of some 680 subjects. CDR3 size: 14 residues. With 0 bases removed from V and 2 bases from J, the gap between germline ends came to 9 bases. Germline V gives CDR1 SGHTS, CDR2 YDEGEE. The chain joins TRBV5-8 to TRBJ2-7; D might be TRBD2 (5 bases). Material for sequencing was PBMCs. This sequence originates from a man aged 18 to 30 in good health and CMV-seropositive. The CDR3 region is CASSLAVGAYEQYF. The DNA of the CDR3 is TGTGCCAGCAGCTTGGCCGTCGGGGCCTACGAGCAGTACTTC.